Listed below are T cell receptor beta chains from one sample, sequenced in a study of T-cell reconstitution after alpha-beta-depleted transplantation in children. TCRdb re-called the PCR reads with MiXCR, one entry per CDR3 protein. The repertoire holds some 640,000 distinct CDR3 sequences, with roughly 15% as singletons. Source: PBMCs from the stem cell graft donor, taken from the stem cell graft. Source of these receptors: a human donor who donated a stem cell graft to a child with acute myeloid leukemia. Both conserved end residues are part of each CDR3.

J gene,V gene,CDR3 protein
TRBJ1-2,TRBV12-3/TRBV12-4,CASSLVGQGLYGYTF
TRBJ2-3,TRBV6-2/TRBV6-3,CASSSGGASTDTQYF
TRBJ2-2,TRBV20-1,CSARPLGTRDTGELFF
TRBJ2-5,TRBV7-3,CASSLTPSRQETQYF
TRBJ2-1,TRBV20-1,CSPAYNEQFF
TRBJ1-6,TRBV7-3,CASSSSGTDGSPLHF
TRBJ2-1,TRBV7-2,CASSLAKRIVVNEQFF
TRBJ1-6,TRBV7-9,CASSTGTAYSPLHF
TRBJ2-4,TRBV20-1,CSARLAIAKNIQYF
TRBJ2-1,TRBV28,CASSLAGGPSIKQFF
TRBJ2-7,TRBV29-1,CSVEDLDYEQYF
TRBJ2-1,TRBV25-1,CASSPDRGLDEQFF
TRBJ1-2,TRBV20-1,CSATWTGGAWDYGYTF
TRBJ2-7,TRBV7-2,CASTYEEGWYEQYF
TRBJ2-2,TRBV7-9,CAGTGLNTGELFF
TRBJ2-1,TRBV20-1,CSATGGWGEQFF
TRBJ1-4,TRBV20-1,CSARDAGRVGEKLFF
TRBJ1-2,TRBV7-8,CASSRPSRDLAF
TRBJ2-1,TRBV15,CATSRVQGYNEQFF
TRBJ1-5,TRBV20-1,CSAQARLTINQPQHF
TRBJ2-1,TRBV27,CASSQGRVYNEQFF
TRBJ2-5,TRBV7-8,CASSLAGTKVETQYF
TRBJ1-2,TRBV24-1,CATSDSQGVFHYGYTF
TRBJ2-2,TRBV29-1,CSVEGGTANTGELFF
TRBJ1-4,TRBV29-1,CSVKTTGSEKLFF
TRBJ2-5,TRBV20-1,CSARGIGTETQYF
TRBJ1-1,TRBV29-1,CSVTLGGNTEAFF
TRBJ2-3,TRBV4-3,CASSQDDLGDTQYF
TRBJ2-2,TRBV24-1,CATSDSDSRIGELFF
TRBJ2-7,TRBV4-1,CASSQDSLSPEQYF
TRBJ2-3,TRBV14,CASSQGNLRTDTQYF
TRBJ2-7,TRBV6-2/TRBV6-3,CATKAKLPSYEQYF
TRBJ2-1,TRBV5-5,CASSLETETYNEQFF
TRBJ1-6,TRBV21-1,CASSTEGSSYNSPLHF
TRBJ2-5,TRBV24-1,CATSSPGQGWPWETQYF
TRBJ2-2,TRBV6-5,CASSTTGAGELFF
TRBJ2-7,TRBV20-1,CSARDPTGQKYEQYF
TRBJ2-5,TRBV12-3/TRBV12-4,CASASQEDAETQYF
TRBJ2-7,TRBV12-3/TRBV12-4,CASSNRDSSYEQYF
TRBJ2-1,TRBV6-4,CASSDRGGGRDEQFF
TRBJ2-5,TRBV21-1,CAIHQETQYF
TRBJ1-1,TRBV29-1,CSVEMGLNTEAFF
TRBJ2-2,TRBV6-1,CASRETGLPGELFF
TRBJ1-2,TRBV20-1,CSAKTFGYTF
TRBJ1-2,TRBV4-3,CASSQDLAYYGYTF
TRBJ2-1,TRBV20-1,CSASPLAGHSYNEQFF
TRBJ2-6,TRBV11-1,CASSLGGTVLVGANVLTF
TRBJ2-1,TRBV7-2,CASSLIQGGNEQFF
TRBJ2-5,TRBV6-2/TRBV6-3,CASSSIGTGETQYF
TRBJ2-3,TRBV5-1,CASSLMGPWTDTQYF